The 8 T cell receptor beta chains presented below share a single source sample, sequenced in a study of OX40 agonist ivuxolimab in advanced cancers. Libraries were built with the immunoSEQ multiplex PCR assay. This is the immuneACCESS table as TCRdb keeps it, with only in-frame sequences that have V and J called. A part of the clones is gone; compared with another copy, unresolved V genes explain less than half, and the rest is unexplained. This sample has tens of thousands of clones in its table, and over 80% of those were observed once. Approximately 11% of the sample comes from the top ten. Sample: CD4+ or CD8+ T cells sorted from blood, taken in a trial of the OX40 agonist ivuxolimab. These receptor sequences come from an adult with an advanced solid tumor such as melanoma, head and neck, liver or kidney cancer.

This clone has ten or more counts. The CDR3 coding sequence is TGTGCCAGCAGTGACCCTAGCGGACAGGCCAATGAGCAGTTCTTC. As protein: CASSDPSGQANEQFF. The chain recombines TRBV6-4 with TRBJ2-1; D might be TRBD1 or TRBD2, each matching 7 bases. Germline values: CDR1 MRHNA, CDR2 SNTAGT. The CDR3 covers 15 residues. The ends were cut back, 2 bases at V and 6 bases at J, with 14 bases in the middle.

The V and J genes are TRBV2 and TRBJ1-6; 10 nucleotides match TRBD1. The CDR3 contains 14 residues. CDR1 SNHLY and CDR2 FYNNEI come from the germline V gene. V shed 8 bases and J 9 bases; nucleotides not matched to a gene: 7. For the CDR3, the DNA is TGTGCCAGCGGGGGACAGGGGAATACTTCACCCCTCCACTTT. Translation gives CASGGQGNTSPLHF.

CDR3 in DNA: TGTGCCAGCAGTTTAGATATCCGGGGACTAGCGGGAGTTGGGACAGATACGCAGTATTTT. Translated, it gives CASSLDIRGLAGVGTDTQYF. The rearrangement links TRBV28 to TRBJ2-3; 14 nucleotides line up with TRBD2. The CDR3 is 20 amino acids. The V gene's germline CDR1 is MDHEN and CDR2 SYDVKM. V was clipped by 2 bases and J by 3 bases; unmatched bases: 13.

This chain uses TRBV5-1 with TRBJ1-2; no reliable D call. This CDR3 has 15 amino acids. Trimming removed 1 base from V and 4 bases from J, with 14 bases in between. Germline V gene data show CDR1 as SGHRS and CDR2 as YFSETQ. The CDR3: CASSLSAGVLYGYTF. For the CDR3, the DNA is TGCGCCAGCAGCTTGTCGGCAGGCGTACTCTATGGCTACACCTTC.

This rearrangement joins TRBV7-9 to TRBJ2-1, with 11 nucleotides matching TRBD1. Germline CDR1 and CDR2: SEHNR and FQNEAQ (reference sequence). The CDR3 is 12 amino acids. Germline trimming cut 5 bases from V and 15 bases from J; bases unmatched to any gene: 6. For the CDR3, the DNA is TGTGCCAGCAGCCCTGGACAGGGGGCACGGTTCTTC. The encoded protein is CASSPGQGARFF. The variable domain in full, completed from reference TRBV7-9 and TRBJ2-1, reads DTGVSQNPRHKITKRGQNVTFRCDPISEHNRLYWYRQTLGQGPEFLTYFQNEAQLEKSRLLSDRFSAERPKGSFSTLEIQRTEQGDSAMYLCASSPGQGARFFGPGTRLTVL.

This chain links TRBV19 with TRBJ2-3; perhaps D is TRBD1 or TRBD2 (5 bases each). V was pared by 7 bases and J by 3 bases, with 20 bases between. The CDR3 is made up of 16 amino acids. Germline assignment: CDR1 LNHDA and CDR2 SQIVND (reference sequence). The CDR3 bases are TGTGCCAGTAACCCCGGGACGGTTAGCCGTACAGATACGCAGTATTTT. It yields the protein CASNPGTVSRTDTQYF.

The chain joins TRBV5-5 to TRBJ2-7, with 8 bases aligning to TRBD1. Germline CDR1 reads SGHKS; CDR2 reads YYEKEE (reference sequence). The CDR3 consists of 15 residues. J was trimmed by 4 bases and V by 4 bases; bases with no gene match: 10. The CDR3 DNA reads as TGTGCCAGCAGCCCTGCCCTTAGGACAGGGTACGAGCAGTACTTC. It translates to CASSPALRTGYEQYF.

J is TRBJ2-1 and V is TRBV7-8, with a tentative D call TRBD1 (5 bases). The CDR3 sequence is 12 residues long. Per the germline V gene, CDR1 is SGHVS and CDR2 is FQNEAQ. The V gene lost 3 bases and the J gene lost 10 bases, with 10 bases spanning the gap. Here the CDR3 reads CASSFGAREQFF. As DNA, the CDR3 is TGTGCCAGCAGCTTTGGGGCACGCGAGCAGTTCTTC.